A single sample gave rise to the 15 T cell receptor beta chains below, sequenced in a study of blood T cell repertoires in COVID-19. Only in-frame clones appear in the TCRdb table, and some are missing; sequencing was by immunoSEQ multiplex PCR. The data show about 130,000 clones, over 75% seen once. Sequencing used peripheral blood. Receptor source: a man aged 70 or older with active COVID-19.

The rearrangement links TRBV9 to TRBJ2-2; D may be TRBD2 (6 bases). V lost 2 bases to trimming and J lost 4 bases, with 15 bases between them. The CDR3 is 16 amino acids. Germline V gives CDR1 SGDLS, CDR2 YYNGEE. CDR3 bases: TGTGCCAGCAGCGTCAGCGCGGGGCCGGCCACCGGGGAGCTGTTTTTT. Encoded protein: CASSVSAGPATGELFF.

The chain links TRBV11-2 to TRBJ1-1; no firm D call. V lost 5 bases and J lost 1, with 11 bases in between. In germline, CDR1 is SGHAT, CDR2 FQNNGV. This CDR3 region has 14 residues. The CDR3 DNA reads as TGTGCCAGCAGCCCTGCCGGCGGGAACACTGAAGCTTTCTTT. Its protein is CASSPAGGNTEAFF.

The chain is built from TRBV9 and TRBJ2-3; tentative D call: TRBD1 (5 bases). V gave up 4 bases and J gave up 9 bases, with 12 bases separating them. Germline CDR1 and CDR2: SGDLS and YYNGEE. The CDR3 loop spans 12 amino acids. CDR3 nucleotide sequence: TGTGCCAGCAGCACAGGACCATCCACGCAGTATTTT. This translates into CASSTGPSTQYF. Supplemented by reference TRBV9 and TRBJ2-3, the full variable domain reads DSGVTQTPKHLITATGQRVTLRCSPRSGDLSVYWYQQSLDQGLQFLIQYYNGEERAKGNILERFSAQQFPDLHSELNLSSLELGDSALYFCASSTGPSTQYFGPGTRLTVL.

J is TRBJ1-2 and V is TRBV9; possibly TRBD1 for D (6 bases). CDR3 size: 15 residues. Per the germline V gene, CDR1 is SGDLS and CDR2 is YYNGEE. Trimming took off 4 bases at V and 8 bases at J, with 21 bases between the two ends. CDR3 protein: CASSSTPQGFGGYTF. The CDR3 region has the DNA TGTGCCAGCAGCTCCACCCCACAGGGTTTCGGCGGCTACACCTTC.

The V gene is TRBV5-1, the J gene TRBJ2-5, with D perhaps TRBD1 (5 bases). V was shortened by 4 bases and J by 1 base, with 11 bases between the two germline ends. This CDR3 is 14 amino acids long. Germline V gives CDR1 SGHRS, CDR2 YFSETQ. The CDR3 nucleotides are TGCGCCAGCAGCCTGAAGACAGCCCAAGAGACCCAGTACTTC. This codes for CASSLKTAQETQYF.

The chain combines TRBV12-5 with TRBJ1-1; a weak D match, TRBD1 (6 bases). The germline V and J ends were trimmed by 0 bases and 2 bases, with 16 bases remaining between them. The CDR3 is 17 residues long. Germline assignment: CDR1 LGHNT and CDR2 FRNRAP. The CDR3: CASGLVLGTGTNTEAFF. CDR3 in DNA: TGTGCTAGTGGTTTGGTACTCGGAACAGGGACCAACACTGAAGCTTTCTTT.

This sequence joins TRBV19 and TRBJ1-2; the match to TRBD1 covers 10 bases. The CDR3 covers 11 residues. J gave up 8 bases and V 11 bases, and 5 bases lay outside the gene matches. The V gene's germline CDR1 is LNHDA and CDR2 SQIVND (reference sequence). The CDR3 loop reads CAGGTGVGYTF. Here the CDR3 DNA reads TGTGCCGGGGGGACAGGGGTCGGCTACACCTTC.

The chain links TRBV4-1 to TRBJ1-5, with TRBD1 as a possible D gene (5 bases). From germline, CDR1 is MGHRA and CDR2 YSYEKL. The V end lost 0 bases, the J end lost 2 bases, and 8 bases lay between the germline ends. The CDR3 contains 15 residues. The DNA of the CDR3 is TGCGCCAGCAGCCAAGAATGGGGCGGCAATCAGCCCCAGCATTTT. As protein: CASSQEWGGNQPQHF.

The chain joins TRBV6-1 to TRBJ2-7; TRBD2 matches at 7 bases. The CDR3 contains 15 residues. V dropped 2 bases and J dropped 4; count of bases not matched to a gene: 8. Germline V gives CDR1 MNHNS, CDR2 SASEGT. The CDR3, as DNA: TGTGCCAGCAGTGAAAGCCTAGCGGCCATATACGAGCAGTACTTC. Translation: CASSESLAAIYEQYF.

The chain links TRBV11-2 to TRBJ1-3; 10 bases match TRBD1. The CDR3 has 14 amino acids. Germline V gives CDR1 SGHAT, CDR2 FQNNGV. Trimming cost V 5 bases and J 7 bases; bases outside gene matches: 5. The CDR3: CASSPGQGTNTIYF. The CDR3 bases are TGTGCCAGCAGCCCGGGACAGGGGACGAACACCATATATTTT. Combining the CDR3 with reference TRBV11-2 and TRBJ1-3 gives the whole variable domain EAGVAQSPRYKIIEKRQSVAFWCNPISGHATLYWYQQILGQGPKLLIQFQNNGVVDDSQLPKDRFSAERLKGVDSTLKIQPAKLEDSAVYLCASSPGQGTNTIYFGEGSWLTVV.

A remark on this clone: The identical CDR3 is also encoded by other nucleotide sequences in the sample. This chain uses TRBV5-1 with TRBJ2-2; maybe TRBD2 (6 bases). Trimming stripped 4 bases from V and 2 bases from J, with 9 bases between. Germline V lookup: CDR1 SGHRS, CDR2 YFSETQ. The CDR3 contains 14 residues. The DNA of the CDR3 is TGCGCCAGCAGCCGGGACTCCAACACCGGGGAGCTGTTTTTT. Its translation: CASSRDSNTGELFF.

The chain couples TRBV5-4 to TRBJ2-3, with 7 bases identical to TRBD1. Germline loops: CDR1 SGHNT, CDR2 YYREEE (reference sequence). CDR3 length: 18 residues. V trimming: 0 bases; J trimming: 10 bases; junction bases outside the gene matches: 20. The CDR3 nucleotides read TGTGCCAGCAGCTTGGCAGGGGGTAAGAGGCCCCGAGGGAGTGCGCAGTATTTT. Amino acid sequence: CASSLAGGKRPRGSAQYF.

The chain couples TRBV9 to TRBJ2-1, with a tentative D call TRBD2 (5 bases). Trimming stripped 0 bases from V and 0 bases from J, with 13 bases between. This CDR3 has 17 residues. Germline-derived CDR1 and CDR2 are SGDLS and YYNGEE. The CDR3 DNA follows: TGTGCCAGCAGCGTAGACGGCGGGCCAAGCTCCTACAATGAGCAGTTCTTC. Translating it yields CASSVDGGPSSYNEQFF.

This clone was seen only once. The chain joins TRBV29-1 to TRBJ2-2; D possibly corresponds to TRBD2 (5 bases). This CDR3 contains 12 residues. V was cut by 7 bases and J by 5 bases, with 11 bases left in between. Germline-derived CDR1 and CDR2 are SQVTM and ANQGSEA. CDR3 residues: CSGSVPTGELFF. For the CDR3, the DNA is TGCAGCGGTAGCGTGCCAACCGGGGAGCTGTTTTTT.

This clone was observed a single time. V usage is TRBV5-6 and J usage is TRBJ2-3; the match to TRBD1 covers 10 bases. The germline V gene encodes CDR1 SGHDT and CDR2 YYEEEE. The CDR3 totals 15 residues. With 4 bases clipped from V and 2 bases from J, the junction kept 4 bases outside the gene matches. CDR3 in DNA: TGTGCCAGCAGCACCGGACAGGGGGTCACAGATACGCAGTATTTT. Encoded protein: CASSTGQGVTDTQYF. The full variable domain, its missing parts supplied by reference TRBV5-6 and TRBJ2-3, is DAGVTQSPTHLIKTRGQQVTLRCSPKSGHDTVSWYQQALGQGPQFIFQYYEEEERQRGNFPDRFSGHQFPNYSSELNVNALLLGDSALYLCASSTGQGVTDTQYFGPGTRLTVL.